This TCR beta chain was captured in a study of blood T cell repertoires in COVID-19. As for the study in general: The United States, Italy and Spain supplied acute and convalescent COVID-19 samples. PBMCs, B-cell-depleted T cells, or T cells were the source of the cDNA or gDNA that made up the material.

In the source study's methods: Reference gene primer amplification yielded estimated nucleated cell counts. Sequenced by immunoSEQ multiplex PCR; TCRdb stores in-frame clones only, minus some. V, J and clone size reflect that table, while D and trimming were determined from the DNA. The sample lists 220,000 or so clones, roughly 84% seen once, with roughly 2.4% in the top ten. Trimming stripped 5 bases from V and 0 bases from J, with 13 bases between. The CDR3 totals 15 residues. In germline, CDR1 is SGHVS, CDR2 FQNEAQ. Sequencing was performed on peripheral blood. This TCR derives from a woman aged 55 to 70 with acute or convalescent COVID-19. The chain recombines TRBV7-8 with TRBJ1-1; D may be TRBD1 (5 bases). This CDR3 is CASSRARQMNTEAFF. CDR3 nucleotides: TGTGCCAGCAGCCGGGCCCGACAGATGAACACTGAAGCTTTCTTT.